What follows is one T cell receptor (beta chain) and its context. Thyroid ultrasound, orbital computed tomography, clinical symptoms, and serum thyroxine and TRAb underpinned diagnoses. The data are from a study of T cells in Graves' hyperthyroidism and ophthalmopathy. The V gene's germline CDR1 is LGHDT and CDR2 YNNKEL (reference sequence). The CDR3 is 15 residues long. Trimming at V came to 5 bases and at J to 3 bases, leaving 9 bases not matched to a gene. Authors of the study amplified TCR beta CDR3 regions from RNA transcripts. A set of HTBI primers served as the primers for a first-round RT-PCR of the TCR CDR3. Via MiXCR, TCRdb re-called the multiplex PCR reads, giving one row per CDR3 protein. The sample contains about 200,000 distinct CDR3 sequences, about a sixth of which appear only once.

The sequence was collected from a woman between 50 and 59 years old with Graves' hyperthyroidism. Sequenced: blood. This chain joins TRBV3-1 and TRBJ1-2; 7 bases map to TRBD1. DNA of the CDR3: TGTGCCAGCAGCTTAAACAGGGGCCAGTACTATGGCTACACCTTC. This gives the protein CASSLNRGQYYGYTF.